This is a list of T cell receptor beta chains from one sample in a study of beta chain features in type 1 diabetes. Sequencing used immunoSEQ multiplex PCR; TCRdb keeps in-frame clones, though not all of them. This sample has roughly 380,000 clones, with 15% to 20% found just once. Material: naive CD4+ T cells from blood. The receptors stem from a woman in her late teens or twenties in good health. CDR3s include the opening cysteine and the closing phenylalanine or tryptophan. The D gene is left open where the match is weak. Size is stated for part of the rows, as once, few or many counts, or as a class when the clone is expanded.

v_call	clone_size	j_call	d_call	cdr3_aa	cdr3_nt
TRBV7-9	few	TRBJ2-5	NA	CASRFQGAGLGETQYF	TGTGCCAGCAGGTTCCAGGGCGCAGGCTTAGGAGAGACCCAGTACTTC
TRBV5-1	NA	TRBJ1-2	NA	CASSLGPPWGQANYGYTF	TGCGCCAGCAGCTTGGGACCCCCCTGGGGGCAAGCTAACTATGGCTACACCTTC
TRBV5-1	few	TRBJ1-2	NA	CASSLPGADYGYTF	TGCGCCAGCAGCTTGCCAGGGGCGGATTATGGCTACACCTTC
TRBV9	NA	TRBJ2-3	TRBD2	CASSLQSGTSSRTDTQYF	TGTGCCAGCAGCCTCCAATCGGGGACTAGCTCTCGCACAGATACGCAGTATTTT
TRBV5-4	few	TRBJ2-3	TRBD2	CASSAGSGASTDTQYF	TGTGCCAGCTCGGCTGGTAGCGGGGCTAGCACAGATACGCAGTATTTT
TRBV4-1	NA	TRBJ1-6	TRBD1	CASSQGADRGRSPLHF	TGCGCCAGCAGCCAGGGGGCGGACAGGGGGCGTTCACCCCTCCACTTT
TRBV2	few	TRBJ2-5	NA	CASSLGGGETQYF	TGTGCCAGCAGTCTAGGGGGTGGAGAGACCCAGTACTTC
TRBV18	NA	TRBJ2-5	TRBD1	CASSPQTGWETQYF	TGTGCCAGCTCACCACAGACAGGGTGGGAGACCCAGTACTTC
TRBV9	NA	TRBJ2-3	NA	CASSVTSSTDTQYF	TGTGCCAGCAGCGTCACTAGCAGCACAGATACGCAGTATTTT
TRBV6-5	NA	TRBJ2-7	NA	CASSYSNPGLYEQYF	TGTGCCAGCAGTTACTCCAACCCAGGGTTGTACGAGCAGTACTTC
TRBV29-1	few	TRBJ1-2	TRBD1	CSVDGQGLAYGYTF	TGCAGCGTCGACGGACAGGGGTTGGCCTATGGCTACACCTTC
TRBV2	few	TRBJ2-3	NA	CASSGQGLFTDTQYF	TGTGCCAGCAGTGGGCAGGGTCTCTTCACAGATACGCAGTATTTT
TRBV18	NA	TRBJ2-2	NA	CASSLQDTGELFF	TGTGCCAGCTCACTTCAGGACACCGGGGAGCTGTTTTTT
TRBV5-4	few	TRBJ2-1	TRBD2	CASSLAGASGVGNEQFF	TGTGCCAGCAGCTTGGCCGGGGCTAGCGGGGTAGGGAATGAGCAGTTCTTC
TRBV5-4	NA	TRBJ2-6	NA	CASSLAQSSGANVLTF	TGTGCCAGCAGCTTGGCCCAATCCTCTGGGGCCAACGTCCTGACTTTC
TRBV29-1	NA	TRBJ1-1	NA	CSVVGVVTEAFF	TGCAGCGTTGTAGGGGTGGTTACTGAAGCTTTCTTT
TRBV5-4	NA	TRBJ2-7	TRBD1	CASSLEGGEYEQYF	TGTGCCAGCAGCTTGGAAGGGGGCGAATACGAGCAGTACTTC
TRBV5-1	NA	TRBJ1-5	TRBD1	CASSAGTADEPQHF	TGCGCCAGCAGCGCCGGGACAGCTGACGAGCCCCAGCATTTT
TRBV19	few	TRBJ1-1	NA	CASRSLGEGNTEAFF	TGTGCCAGTAGAAGCTTAGGGGAGGGAAACACTGAAGCTTTCTTT
TRBV2	few	TRBJ1-1	TRBD1	CASSEGQGGLAFF	TGTGCCAGCAGTGAGGGACAGGGGGGTTTGGCTTTCTTT
TRBV11-3	NA	TRBJ2-7	NA	CASSPTRRRSSLHEQYF	TGTGCCAGCAGCCCGACTCGCCGTAGGTCTAGCCTGCACGAGCAGTACTTC
TRBV5-1	NA	TRBJ2-1	TRBD2	CASSLGGLASNEQFF	TGCGCCAGCAGCTTGGGTGGACTAGCGAGCAATGAGCAGTTCTTC
TRBV10-3	NA	TRBJ2-5	TRBD1	CAISEEGQGRETQYF	TGTGCCATCAGTGAGGAGGGACAGGGCCGAGAGACCCAGTACTTC
TRBV4-1	few	TRBJ2-3	NA	CASSQDRQASTDTQYF	TGCGCCAGCAGCCAAGATCGACAGGCTAGCACAGATACGCAGTATTTT
TRBV7-8	NA	TRBJ2-5	NA	CASSLKIWSPQETQYF	TGTGCCAGCAGCTTAAAGATCTGGAGCCCCCAAGAGACCCAGTACTTC
TRBV19	few	TRBJ1-2	TRBD1	CASSWDRQIYGYTF	TGTGCCAGTAGTTGGGACAGGCAAATTTATGGCTACACCTTC
TRBV4-2	few	TRBJ1-5	NA	CASSQDRGIRQPQHF	TGTGCCAGCAGCCAAGATCGGGGGATCCGTCAGCCCCAGCATTTT
TRBV5-1	NA	TRBJ2-7	NA	CASSGGHRTNEQYF	TGCGCCAGCAGCGGGGGACACCGTACGAACGAGCAGTACTTC
TRBV14	few	TRBJ1-2	TRBD1	CASSQGPGQRLYGYTF	TGTGCCAGCAGCCAAGGCCCGGGACAGCGACTTTATGGCTACACCTTC
TRBV30	NA	TRBJ1-2	TRBD1	CAWSPTGAVYGYTF	TGTGCCTGGAGCCCCACAGGGGCGGTCTATGGCTACACCTTC
TRBV30	NA	TRBJ2-6	TRBD2	CAWRRGAGGSGANVLTF	TGTGCCTGGAGAAGAGGGGCGGGAGGCTCTGGGGCCAACGTCCTGACTTTC
TRBV19	few	TRBJ1-5	TRBD1	CASSIGTGGVGSNQPQHF	TGTGCCAGTAGTATCGGGACAGGGGGAGTCGGAAGCAATCAGCCCCAGCATTTT
TRBV18	few	TRBJ1-4	NA	CASSPRGLTNEKLFF	TGTGCCAGCTCACCCAGGGGATTAACTAATGAAAAACTGTTTTTT
TRBV7-9	NA	TRBJ1-5	NA	CASSLTRGFHNQPQHF	TGTGCCAGCAGCTTAACCAGGGGTTTTCACAATCAGCCCCAGCATTTT
TRBV29-1	NA	TRBJ1-3	TRBD1	CSALRDSSGNTIYF	TGCAGCGCTTTAAGGGACAGCTCTGGAAACACCATATATTTT
TRBV5-1	few	TRBJ2-1	TRBD2	CASRSLAGGTYNEQFF	TGCGCCAGCAGATCCCTAGCGGGAGGAACCTACAATGAGCAGTTCTTC
TRBV2	NA	TRBJ1-2	NA	CASSLYSGGSNYGYTF	TGTGCCAGCAGTCTGTATTCGGGGGGCTCTAACTATGGCTACACCTTC
TRBV7-2	NA	TRBJ1-1	NA	CASSSHMNTEAFF	TGTGCCAGCAGCTCCCACATGAACACTGAAGCTTTCTTT
TRBV10-3	NA	TRBJ2-5	TRBD2	CAISRAGDETQYF	TGTGCCATCAGCCGAGCGGGAGACGAGACCCAGTACTTC
TRBV7-9	few	TRBJ2-1	NA	CASSLSYNEQFF	TGTGCCAGCAGCTTGAGCTACAATGAGCAGTTCTTC
TRBV7-2	NA	TRBJ2-7	TRBD2	CASSLASGGNEQYF	TGTGCCAGCAGCTTAGCCTCGGGGGGGAACGAGCAGTACTTC
TRBV19	few	TRBJ2-2	TRBD2	CASSIRGLAGVTGELFF	TGTGCCAGTAGTATAAGGGGACTAGCGGGAGTCACCGGGGAGCTGTTTTTT
TRBV7-2	NA	TRBJ2-1	NA	CASSPYNEQFF	TGTGCCAGCAGCCCATACAATGAGCAGTTCTTC
TRBV7-9	few	TRBJ2-3	TRBD1	CASSLTGGADTQYF	TGTGCCAGCAGCCTCACAGGGGGTGCAGATACGCAGTATTTT
TRBV30	NA	TRBJ2-1	TRBD2	CAWSVGVAGGYNEQFF	TGTGCCTGGAGTGTAGGGGTAGCGGGAGGTTACAATGAGCAGTTCTTC
TRBV5-1	NA	TRBJ2-3	NA	CASSLGQGGDTQYF	TGCGCCAGCAGCCTTGGACAGGGAGGGGATACGCAGTATTTT
TRBV6-5	NA	TRBJ1-4	TRBD1	CASSSGDSQEKLFF	TGTGCCAGCAGTTCCGGGGACAGCCAAGAAAAACTGTTTTTT
TRBV15	NA	TRBJ1-1	TRBD1	CATSSGGTASTEAFF	TGTGCCACCAGCAGTGGGGGGACAGCGAGCACTGAAGCTTTCTTT
TRBV19	few	TRBJ2-1	NA	CASSMGQGHEQFF	TGTGCCAGTAGTATGGGTCAGGGCCATGAGCAGTTCTTC
TRBV15	NA	TRBJ2-3	TRBD1	CATSRVRGTGGISDTQYF	TGTGCCACCAGCAGAGTCCGAGGGACAGGGGGTATTTCAGATACGCAGTATTTT
TRBV7-2	few	TRBJ1-4	NA	CASSQQGSNEKLFF	TGTGCCAGCAGCCAACAGGGATCCAATGAAAAACTGTTTTTT
TRBV5-4	few	TRBJ1-6	NA	CASSRRDSPLHF	TGTGCCAGCAGTAGGAGGGATTCACCCCTCCACTTT
TRBV7-9	few	TRBJ2-7	NA	CASSPSGAGFYEQYF	TGTGCCAGCAGCCCCAGTGGGGCAGGGTTCTACGAGCAGTACTTC
TRBV14	NA	TRBJ1-2	NA	CASSQLRDYGYTF	TGTGCCAGCAGCCAATTGCGCGACTATGGCTACACCTTC
TRBV5-6	once	TRBJ2-1	NA	CASSSLVRDSEQFF	TGTGCCAGCAGCTCTTTAGTCCGGGACTCTGAGCAGTTCTTC
TRBV5-1	few	TRBJ2-2	NA	CASSFLAGELFF	TGCGCCAGCAGCTTTCTTGCCGGGGAGCTGTTTTTT
TRBV20-1	NA	TRBJ2-1	TRBD2	CSASRLAEQFF	TGCAGTGCTAGCCGACTAGCGGAGCAGTTCTTC
TRBV6-1	NA	TRBJ1-2	NA	CASSETGNYGYTF	TGTGCCAGCAGTGAAACAGGGAACTATGGCTACACCTTC
TRBV14	NA	TRBJ2-5	NA	CASSLRGTSQETQYF	TGTGCCAGCAGCCTACGGGGGACCAGCCAAGAGACCCAGTACTTC